The 21 T cell receptor beta chains below all came from one sample that was sequenced in a study of beta chain features in type 1 diabetes listed by TCRdb under 2018. Library preparation used the immunoSEQ multiplex PCR assay. The entire amount of isolated RNA was reverse transcribed using the High Capacity cDNA Reverse Transcription Kit, so the sequenced TCRB transcripts were expressed ones. TCRdb retrieved this table from immuneACCESS and kept in-frame rearrangements only. Not all clones are present; in checked studies, unresolved V genes account for under half, and no reason is known for the remainder. For this sample there are approximately 330,000 clones; 11% appear just once. The ten largest clonotypes hold roughly 0.016% of the sample. Input material: naive CD4+ T cells from blood. Sample cell subset or site, as interpreted from the label and publication: true naive CD4+ T cells. Source of these receptors: a woman aged 25 to 45 in good health.

This clone occurred a few times. This sequence joins TRBV28 and TRBJ2-3; 9 bases agree with TRBD1. The germline V gene encodes CDR1 MDHEN and CDR2 SYDVKM. The CDR3 has 14 residues. The J segment lost 4 bases and the V segment lost 6 bases, leaving 5 bases of the junction unmatched. The CDR3 spells CASRLTGGPDTQYF. The CDR3 nucleotides read TGTGCCAGCAGACTCACAGGGGGCCCAGATACGCAGTATTTT.

The rearrangement links TRBV4-3 to TRBJ2-1; 8 bases are shared with TRBD2. The length of the CDR3 is 17 residues. Trimming at V came to 4 bases and at J to 0 bases, leaving 8 bases not matched to a gene. CDR1 is LGHNA, CDR2 YSLEER, per germline. The DNA of the CDR3 is TGCGCCAGCAGCCCGGGAGGCGGGAGGCCCTCCTACAATGAGCAGTTCTTC. Amino acids: CASSPGGGRPSYNEQFF.

In its sample, this clone was seen a few times. This chain joins TRBV15 and TRBJ2-2; possibly TRBD1 for D (6 bases). CDR3 length: 17 residues. Germline CDR1 LNHNV, CDR2 YYDKDF (reference sequence). V was pared by 4 bases and J by 0 bases, with 15 bases between. The CDR3 DNA is TGTGCCACCAGCATTGGTAGGGGGAACGCGAACACCGGGGAGCTGTTTTTT. This sequence encodes CATSIGRGNANTGELFF.

A few counts support this clone. The chain combines TRBV15 with TRBJ2-1; 10 bases fit TRBD2. The junction had 5 bases not matched to a gene; V was cut back by 0 bases and J by 6 bases. Germline CDR1 and CDR2: LNHNV and YYDKDF (reference sequence). The CDR3 spans 16 residues. CDR3: CATSRDIAGGRNEQFF. CDR3 DNA: TGTGCCACCAGCAGAGACATAGCGGGAGGTCGCAATGAGCAGTTCTTC.

The V call is TRBV28, the J call TRBJ2-2, with 7 bases that match TRBD1. V shed 4 bases and J 7 bases; nucleotides not matched to a gene: 12. The CDR3 runs 16 residues. The germline CDR1 and CDR2 sequences are MDHEN and SYDVKM. CDR3 in DNA: TGTGCCAGCAGTTCTCCGGGACAGCCGATATTCGGGGAGCTGTTTTTT. Encoded protein: CASSSPGQPIFGELFF.

This clone was recorded a few times. The V call is TRBV7-2, the J call TRBJ2-6, with D tentatively TRBD1 (6 bases). V dropped 5 bases and J dropped 4 bases, with 21 bases sitting between them. CDR1 SGHTA and CDR2 FQGNSA come from the germline V gene. The CDR3 sequence is 18 residues long. The CDR3 bases are TGTGCCAGCAGCCGGACAGCGGCGGGCGGCCGAGGGGCCAACGTCCTGACTTTC. Its protein product is CASSRTAAGGRGANVLTF.

This chain links TRBV7-3 with TRBJ2-1, with TRBD2 matching over 10 bases. V trimming: 2 bases; J trimming: 7 bases; junction bases outside the gene matches: 5. The CDR3 is 15 residues long. The V gene's germline CDR1 is SGHTA and CDR2 FQGTGA. CDR3: CASSLLPSGSNEQFF. CDR3 bases: TGTGCCAGCAGCTTATTGCCTAGCGGGAGTAATGAGCAGTTCTTC. The full variable domain, in which reference TRBV7-3 and TRBJ2-1 provide the parts outside the CDR3, is GAGVSQTPSNKVTEKGKYVELRCDPISGHTALYWYRQSLGQGPEFLIYFQGTGAADDSGLPNDRFFAVRPEGSVSTLKIQRTERGDSAVYLCASSLLPSGSNEQFFGPGTRLTVL.

This clone has more than one count but fewer than ten. The rearrangement joins TRBV29-1 to TRBJ2-1; 10 bases map to TRBD1. J was trimmed by 7 bases and V by 4 bases; bases with no gene match: 13. This CDR3 is 16 amino acids long. Germline V gene lookup returns CDR1 SQVTM and CDR2 ANQGSEA. CDR3 nucleotides: TGCAGCGTTGTCACTCCTGGGACAGGGGCCGATAATGAGCAGTTCTTC. Its protein product is CSVVTPGTGADNEQFF.

The sample holds a few counts of this clone. This rearrangement joins TRBV18 to TRBJ2-1; 10 bases align to TRBD2. CDR3 length: 15 amino acids. Germline loops: CDR1 KGHSH, CDR2 LQKENI. Unmatched junction bases numbered 6, after V lost 1 base and J lost 9 bases. The CDR3 is CASSPLLAGEGEQFF. In DNA form, the CDR3 reads TGTGCCAGCTCACCACTCCTAGCGGGAGAGGGTGAGCAGTTCTTC.

CDR3 DNA: TGTGCCTGGAGTGTACAACTACAAGAGACCCAGTACTTC. This codes for CAWSVQLQETQYF. This chain uses TRBV30 with TRBJ2-5; D gene unclear. Germline V gives CDR1 GTSNPN, CDR2 SVGIG (reference sequence). The CDR3 sequence is 13 residues long. Deletions cut 0 bases from V and 2 bases from J, with 7 bases between.

V gene TRBV25-1 combines with J gene TRBJ1-2, with 12 nucleotides matching TRBD1. In germline, CDR1 is MGHDK, CDR2 SYGVNS. V shed 6 bases, J shed 4 bases, and the junction held 9 bases outside the gene matches. The CDR3 sequence is 16 residues long. The CDR3 protein is CASRGGQGAHFYGYTF. The CDR3 DNA follows: TGTGCCAGCAGGGGGGGACAGGGGGCCCACTTCTATGGCTACACCTTC.

There are a few counts of this clone. The chain recombines TRBV7-9 with TRBJ1-1; D gene unclear. The V and J ends lost 5 bases and 11 bases respectively, with 3 bases between them. The germline CDR1 and CDR2 sequences are SEHNR and FQNEAQ (reference sequence). This CDR3 has 8 amino acids. The CDR3 DNA reads as TGTGCCAGCAGCCCGGCTTTCTTT. Residues: CASSPAFF.

This clone appeared a few times. CDR3 in amino acids: CASSITSSYEQYF. The CDR3 coding sequence is TGTGCCAGTAGTATAACATCCAGCTACGAGCAGTACTTC. This chain connects TRBV19 to TRBJ2-7; D is unclear. V dropped 2 bases and J dropped 3 bases, with 8 bases sitting between them. Germline V lookup: CDR1 LNHDA, CDR2 SQIVND (reference sequence). The CDR3 covers 13 residues.

This rearrangement joins TRBV25-1 to TRBJ1-2; TRBD1 matches 8 bases. The CDR3 contains 13 residues. V shed 5 bases and J 8 bases; nucleotides not matched to a gene: 7. Germline V gene lookup returns CDR1 MGHDK and CDR2 SYGVNS. The CDR3 region is CASSRNRGEGYTF. The CDR3 bases are TGTGCCAGCAGTAGAAACAGGGGGGAGGGCTACACCTTC.

CDR3 loop: CASSPIGDSLYEQYF. The CDR3, as DNA: TGTGCCAGCTCACCAATAGGGGACAGCCTCTACGAGCAGTACTTC. V gene TRBV18 combines with J gene TRBJ2-7, with 7 bases that match TRBD1. This CDR3 has 15 amino acids. The J segment lost 3 bases and the V segment lost 2 bases, leaving 7 bases of the junction unmatched. The germline gives CDR1 KGHSH, CDR2 LQKENI.

The J gene is TRBJ1-1, the V gene TRBV27; 7 bases line up with TRBD1. The CDR3 runs 15 residues. In germline, CDR1 is MNHEY, CDR2 SMNVEV (reference sequence). Unmatched junction bases numbered 16, after V lost 8 bases and J lost 7 bases. The CDR3 coding sequence is TGTGCCAGCGCCTCGGCAACAGGGGCTCACGGTGAAGCTTTCTTT. Its translation is CASASATGAHGEAFF.

This clone was observed a handful of times. The chain combines TRBV6-4 with TRBJ1-2; D is undetermined. Germline V gene sequence: CDR1 MRHNA, CDR2 SNTAGT. This CDR3 is 15 amino acids long. Deletions cut 3 bases from V and 0 bases from J, with 11 bases between. Here the CDR3 reads CASSDSTRANYGYTF. CDR3 in DNA: TGTGCCAGCAGTGATTCAACTCGAGCTAACTATGGCTACACCTTC.

The chain joins TRBV5-1 to TRBJ2-7; 10 bases fit TRBD1. Germline-derived CDR1 and CDR2 are SGHRS and YFSETQ. The CDR3 runs 15 residues. The V gene end was trimmed by 5 bases and the J gene end by 5 bases; junction bases not matched to a gene: 10. For the CDR3, the DNA is TGCGCCAGCAGACTGGGCGGGACAGGGGCCAACGAGCAGTACTTC. It encodes CASRLGGTGANEQYF.

This clone was picked up a small number of times. The V gene is TRBV28, the J gene TRBJ2-5; weak D call: TRBD2 (7 bases). V lost 6 bases to trimming and J lost 7 bases, with 18 bases between them. The CDR3 totals 14 residues. The V gene's germline CDR1 is MDHEN and CDR2 SYDVKM. The CDR3 DNA reads TGTGCCAGCAGGGGAGGGGGGGCCCGGCCGACCCAGTACTTC. Its protein product is CASRGGGARPTQYF.

DNA of the CDR3: TGTGCCTGTACCCAGACAGGGGAAGGGTACGAGCAGTACTTC. Translated, it gives CACTQTGEGYEQYF. The rearrangement joins TRBV30 to TRBJ2-7, with 8 nucleotides matching TRBD1. Germline loops: CDR1 GTSNPN, CDR2 SVGIG (reference sequence). Trimming cost V 6 bases and J 4 bases; bases outside gene matches: 11. The CDR3 spans 14 residues.

This chain uses TRBV4-3 with TRBJ2-1; 12 nucleotides match TRBD1. This CDR3 is built from 16 residues. Germline V gives CDR1 LGHNA, CDR2 YSLEER. The V gene end was trimmed by 0 bases and the J gene end by 10 bases; junction bases not matched to a gene: 7. CDR3: CASSQDQGQGAREQFF. CDR3 DNA sequence: TGCGCCAGCAGCCAAGATCAGGGACAGGGGGCGAGGGAGCAGTTCTTC.